This is a list of T cell receptor beta chains from one sample in a study of blood T cell repertoires in COVID-19. The data were produced by immunoSEQ multiplex PCR, yet TCRdb's version contains in-frame clones alone and is incomplete. The repertoire holds roughly 270,000 clones, 85% seen once, with 5.1% in the top ten. The sequenced material came from peripheral blood. The receptors stem from a man between 45 and 60 years old with active or convalescent COVID-19. The CDR3 runs from the conserved cysteine through the conserved F or W. A D gene is named only where the DNA matches it firmly. Only some rows state a clone size, as once, few, many or a class for expanded clones.

-	TRBJ2-4	TRBV18	-	CASSPPSGLGGNIQYF	TGTGCCAGCTCACCACCATCGGGGTTAGGTGGAAACATTCAGTACTTC
-	TRBJ1-1	TRBV20-1	TRBD1	CSVQGAGEAFF	TGCAGTGTCCAGGGGGCCGGTGAAGCTTTCTTT
-	TRBJ2-7	TRBV28	TRBD2	CASIGGSSYEQYF	TGTGCCAGCATTGGCGGGAGCTCCTACGAGCAGTACTTC
-	TRBJ2-5	TRBV18	-	CASSPRAGARETQYF	TGTGCCAGCTCACCACGGGCGGGGGCCCGGGAGACCCAGTACTTC
-	TRBJ1-5	TRBV28	-	CASRGGVYNQPQHF	TGTGCCAGCAGGGGGGGGGTCTACAATCAGCCCCAGCATTTT
once	TRBJ2-5	TRBV5-1	TRBD2	CASSLRLAGSETQYF	TGCGCCAGCAGCTTAAGACTAGCGGGTTCAGAGACCCAGTACTTC
-	TRBJ2-1	TRBV7-3	TRBD2	CASSLGTSRLNEQFF	TGTGCCAGCAGCCTGGGGACTAGCCGGCTCAATGAGCAGTTCTTC
once	TRBJ2-3	TRBV20-1	-	CSAVLLESQYF	TGCAGTGCCGTCCTCCTAGAGTCGCAGTATTTT
few	TRBJ1-1	TRBV4-2	TRBD1	CASSRLQGVSEAFF	TGTGCCAGCAGCCGTTTACAGGGGGTCTCTGAAGCTTTCTTT
-	TRBJ2-7	TRBV30	TRBD2	CAWSEEIAGEQYF	TGTGCCTGGAGTGAAGAGATAGCGGGAGAGCAGTACTTC
-	TRBJ1-5	TRBV4-3	-	CASSQDRAGSNQPQHF	TGCGCCAGCAGCCAAGATCGAGCAGGGAGCAATCAGCCCCAGCATTTT
-	TRBJ2-7	TRBV28	TRBD1	CASSRPPTGIYEQYF	TGTGCCAGCAGCCGGCCGCCGACAGGGATCTACGAGCAGTACTTC
-	TRBJ2-2	TRBV27	-	CASRRGRGANTGELFF	TGTGCCAGCAGGAGGGGGAGAGGGGCGAACACCGGGGAGCTGTTTTTT
-	TRBJ2-1	TRBV5-4	TRBD2	CASSLVLAGVNEQFF	TGTGCCAGCAGCTTGGTACTAGCGGGGGTCAATGAGCAGTTCTTC
-	TRBJ2-7	TRBV29-1	-	CSVGRASYEQYF	TGCAGCGTTGGGCGGGCCTCCTACGAGCAGTACTTC
-	TRBJ1-1	TRBV27	-	CASSLTGRGTEAFF	TGTGCCAGCAGTTTAACAGGGAGGGGAACTGAAGCTTTCTTT
-	TRBJ2-3	TRBV4-2	-	CASSPSIGGGTDTQYF	TGTGCCAGCAGCCCCTCGATAGGAGGGGGCACAGATACGCAGTATTTT
few	TRBJ1-2	TRBV5-1	-	CASSSTDPPYYGYTF	TGCGCCAGCAGCTCGACAGACCCGCCGTACTATGGCTACACCTTC
-	TRBJ1-6	TRBV21-1	-	CASSKLLRPGLRASSSYNSPLHF	TGTGCCAGCAGCAAACTCCTCCGTCCGGGACTTAGAGCCTCGAGCTCCTATAATTCACCCCTCCACTTT
-	TRBJ2-1	TRBV4-2	TRBD2	CASARSGISPYNEQFF	TGTGCCAGCGCCCGGAGCGGGATTAGCCCCTACAATGAGCAGTTCTTC
-	TRBJ1-1	TRBV27	-	CASSFGGARAFF	TGTGCCAGCAGTTTCGGAGGGGCGAGGGCTTTCTTT
-	TRBJ1-2	TRBV10-3	-	CAISESGPPFSIYGYTF	TGTGCCATCAGTGAGTCGGGCCCTCCGTTCTCGATCTATGGCTACACCTTC
few	TRBJ1-2	TRBV19	-	CASSIESGSYGYTF	TGTGCCAGTAGTATAGAATCGGGGTCCTATGGCTACACCTTC
-	TRBJ2-7	TRBV29-1	TRBD1	CSVERNRGQGYEQYF	TGCAGCGTTGAACGAAACAGGGGGCAGGGCTACGAGCAGTACTTC
-	TRBJ2-3	TRBV6-2/TRBV6-3	-	CASSYRVTDTQYF	TGTGCCAGCAGTTACCGAGTCACAGATACGCAGTATTTT